This TCR beta chain was observed in a study of cytomegalovirus exposure and HLA in healthy donors. 13 Jbeta primers and 60 Vbeta primers were used for the PCR. Profiling relied on immunoSEQ multiplex PCR, and the TCRdb table lists in-frame clones only, not all of them. The data contain 200,000 to 250,000 clones, approximately 84% of them singletons. CDR1 and CDR2 (germline): SNHLY, FYNNEI. The CDR3 covers 16 residues. After removal of 5 bases from V and 4 bases from J, the junction contained 11 bases not matched to a gene. Findings of the study overall: A later analysis appeared to link common viral pathogens to several of the most significant clusters.

On this clone itself: As yet, its antigen is unknown.

This receptor was taken from a woman in her thirties or forties in good health and CMV-seronegative. Material: PBMCs. The V call is TRBV2, the J call TRBJ2-1; 7 bases agree with TRBD1. DNA of the CDR3: TGTGCCAGCAGTTCCTACAGGGGCCGGGGTTACAATGAGCAGTTCTTC. It encodes CASSSYRGRGYNEQFF.